This TCR beta chain was found in a study of shared clonotypes between healthy human individuals. Remarks on this clone: What it recognizes is unknown.

General study findings and limits: Clonotypes shared by all four sorted-subset donors had higher generation probabilities than non-shared clonotypes.

The CDR3 runs 17 residues. The germline CDR1 and CDR2 sequences are GTSNPN and SVGIG (reference sequence). The V end lost 4 bases, the J end lost 5 bases, and 21 bases lay between the germline ends. Here immunoSEQ multiplex PCR was the method, and the copy in TCRdb shows in-frame clones only, minus some. The top ten hold roughly 0.14% of the sample, which has roughly 2.5 million clones, just over 90% seen once. The chain carries TRBV30 and TRBJ1-6, with D unclear. This sequence was found in a man in his late teens or twenties in good health. The sequencing sample was made of naive CD4+ T cells sorted from blood. Subset here: CD45RA+ positively selected. The CDR3 coding sequence is TGTGCCTGGACGTCACTCCCCCCGACTGGCCATAATTCACCCCTCCACTTT. Translating it yields CAWTSLPPTGHNSPLHF.